These T cell receptor beta chains were read from a single sample in a study of vaccination and CD4 T cells after COVID-19. What these receptors recognize is not known. TCRdb recomputed calls from the PCR reads with MiXCR, one row per CDR3 protein. The profile shows approximately 5,000 distinct CDR3 sequences, roughly 27% of them singletons. Here the sequenced sample was CD4+ T cells from blood, cultured in vitro, taken after SARS-CoV-2 vaccination. The receptors shown here come from a human donor who had recovered from COVID-19. CDR3s include the opening cysteine and the closing phenylalanine or tryptophan. D genes are given only for firm matches. Size is omitted from some rows. Given values are once, few, many or a class for expanded clones.

clone_size	d_call	cdr3_length	v_call	j_call	cdr3_nt	cdr3_aa
NA	TRBD2	15	TRBV10-1	TRBJ2-1	TGCGCCAGCAGCGGCGGGACTAGCGGGGTGAATGAGCAGTTCTTC	CASSGGTSGVNEQFF
large	TRBD1	15	TRBV20-1	TRBJ2-1	TGCAGTGCTAGACGCCGGGACAGGGGGGGAAATGAGCAGTTCTTC	CSARRRDRGGNEQFF
medium-sized	NA	15	TRBV20-1	TRBJ1-2	TGCAGTGCTAGAGAAATACAGGGCCCGAACTATGGCTACACCTTC	CSAREIQGPNYGYTF
NA	TRBD1	13	TRBV10-3	TRBJ2-1	TGTGCCTTATCGACAGGGGGATCGGATGAGCAGTTCTTC	CALSTGGSDEQFF
NA	TRBD1	15	TRBV7-9	TRBJ1-2	TGTGCCAGCAGACAGACAGGGGGCGCGCTTGGTGGCTACACCTTC	CASRQTGGALGGYTF
NA	NA	15	TRBV27	TRBJ2-7	TGTGCCAACAGTCACCCCCTATCTAGGGCCTACGAGCAGTACTTC	CANSHPLSRAYEQYF
medium-sized	NA	13	TRBV7-2	TRBJ1-5	TGTGCCAGCAGCTTAAGGGGCAATCAGCCCCAGCATTTT	CASSLRGNQPQHF
NA	NA	14	TRBV10-3	TRBJ2-5	TGTGCCATCAGTGACTCCAAGCTTTCGGCGACCCAGTACTTC	CAISDSKLSATQYF
NA	NA	14	TRBV19	TRBJ2-1	TGTGCCAGTAGTCTACCCCGGGAAGGCAATGAGCAGTTCTTC	CASSLPREGNEQFF
NA	NA	11	TRBV6-2/TRBV6-3	TRBJ2-7	TGTGCCAGCAGTTTTCACAGCGGGCAGTACTTC	CASSFHSGQYF
NA	NA	15	TRBV5-1	TRBJ2-5	TGCGCCAGCAGCGCCCGACTGGCAGGGAGGGAGACCCAGTACTTC	CASSARLAGRETQYF
medium-sized	NA	13	TRBV6-1	TRBJ2-5	TGTGCCAGCAGTACACCGGGCTCGGGGACCCAGTACTTC	CASSTPGSGTQYF
medium-sized	NA	12	TRBV20-1	TRBJ2-5	TGCAGTGCTCGGAGGGGTGGGGAGACCCAGTACTTC	CSARRGGETQYF
NA	NA	17	TRBV20-1	TRBJ2-7	TGCAGTGCTAGAGATCAGGGGGGCGGGAGTTTTACCTACGAGCAGTACTTC	CSARDQGGGSFTYEQYF